The rows below give T cell receptor beta chains drawn from one sample of a study of shared clonotypes between healthy human individuals. Sequencing was performed with immunoSEQ multiplex PCR; in TCRdb, only in-frame clones are kept and a portion is missing. The data contain some 530,000 clones, roughly 80% of them seen just once; the ten biggest clones take up around 12%. Input material: PBMCs. These receptors were collected from a middle-aged woman in good health. Some clones in this sample may be carry-over from other donors' samples. CDR3s include the opening cysteine and the closing phenylalanine or tryptophan. The D gene is left open where the match is weak. Expanded clones are given a class, and other clones once, few, many or no size at all.

d_call | j_call | clone_size | v_call | cdr3_aa | cdr3_nt
NA | TRBJ2-2 | once | TRBV7-3 | CASSLLPGGSGNTGELFF | TGTGCCAGCAGCTTACTACCAGGTGGTAGCGGCAACACCGGGGAGCTGTTTTTT
TRBD1 | TRBJ2-7 | NA | TRBV4-2 | CASSQDPRDRAYEQYF | TGTGCCAGCAGCCAAGACCCTCGGGACAGGGCTTACGAGCAGTACTTC
NA | TRBJ2-2 | NA | TRBV19 | CASTGPQDTGELFF | TGTGCCAGTACCGGGCCCCAGGACACCGGGGAGCTGTTTTTT
NA | TRBJ2-6 | NA | TRBV27 | CASSAIFFYSHSGANVLTF | TGTGCCAGCAGTGCGATATTTTTCTACTCCCACTCTGGGGCCAACGTCCTGACTTTC
NA | TRBJ2-7 | many | TRBV10-3 | CAISDGIYEQYF | TGTGCCATCAGTGATGGCATCTACGAGCAGTACTTC
NA | TRBJ2-1 | NA | TRBV6-1 | CASRMRDEQFF | TGTGCCAGCAGGATGAGGGATGAGCAGTTCTTC
NA | TRBJ2-4 | NA | TRBV30 | CAWSLTSAKNIQYF | TGTGCCTGGAGTCTAACTAGCGCCAAAAACATTCAGTACTTC
NA | TRBJ1-2 | NA | TRBV19 | CASTDRTGGYTF | TGTGCCAGTACCGACAGGACTGGGGGCTACACCTTC
TRBD1 | TRBJ1-1 | few | TRBV14 | CASRRHGGTGRTEAFF | TGTGCCAGCAGGCGACACGGTGGGACAGGGCGCACTGAAGCTTTCTTT
TRBD1 | TRBJ1-6 | NA | TRBV25-1 | CASSGPGQGGSPLHF | TGTGCCAGCAGTGGACCGGGACAGGGAGGTTCACCCCTCCACTTT